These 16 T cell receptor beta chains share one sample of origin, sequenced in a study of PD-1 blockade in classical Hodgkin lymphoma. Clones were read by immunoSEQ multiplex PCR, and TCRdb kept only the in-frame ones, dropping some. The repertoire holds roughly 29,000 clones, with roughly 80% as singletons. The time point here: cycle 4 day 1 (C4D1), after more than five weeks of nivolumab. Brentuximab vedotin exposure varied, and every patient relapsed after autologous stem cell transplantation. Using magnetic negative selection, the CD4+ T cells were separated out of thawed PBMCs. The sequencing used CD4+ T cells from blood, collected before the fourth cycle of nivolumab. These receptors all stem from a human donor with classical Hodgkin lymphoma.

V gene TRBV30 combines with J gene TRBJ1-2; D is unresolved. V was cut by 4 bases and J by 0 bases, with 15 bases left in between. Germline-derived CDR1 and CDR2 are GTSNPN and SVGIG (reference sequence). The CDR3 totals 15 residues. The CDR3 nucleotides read TGTGCCTGGACACTACTTGGGTTAGCTAACTATGGCTACACCTTC. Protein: CAWTLLGLANYGYTF.

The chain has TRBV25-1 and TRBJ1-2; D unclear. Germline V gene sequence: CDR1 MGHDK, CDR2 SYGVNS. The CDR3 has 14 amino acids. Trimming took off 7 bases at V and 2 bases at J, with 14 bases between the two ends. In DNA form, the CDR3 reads TGTGCCAGCACCCCTGGGCAGCCCAACTATGGCTACACCTTC. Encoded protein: CASTPGQPNYGYTF.

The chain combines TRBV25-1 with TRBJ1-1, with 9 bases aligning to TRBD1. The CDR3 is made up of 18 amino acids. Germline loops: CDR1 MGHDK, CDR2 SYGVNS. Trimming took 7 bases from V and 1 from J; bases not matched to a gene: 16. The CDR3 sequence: CASTGGRGTGGRNTEAFF. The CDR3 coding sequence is TGTGCCAGCACCGGAGGAAGGGGTACAGGGGGCCGGAACACTGAAGCTTTCTTT.

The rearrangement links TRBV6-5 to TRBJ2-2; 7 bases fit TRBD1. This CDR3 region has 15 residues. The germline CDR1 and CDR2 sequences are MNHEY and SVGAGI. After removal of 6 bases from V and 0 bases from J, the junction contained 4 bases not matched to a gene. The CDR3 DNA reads TGTGCCAGCAGCGGGACAGCATCGAACACCGGGGAGCTGTTTTTT. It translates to CASSGTASNTGELFF.

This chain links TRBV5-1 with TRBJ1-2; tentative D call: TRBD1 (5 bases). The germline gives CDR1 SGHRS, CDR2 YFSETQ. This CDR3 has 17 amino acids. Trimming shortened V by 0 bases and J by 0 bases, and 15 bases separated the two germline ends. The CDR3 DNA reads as TGCGCCAGCAGCTTGGGATCAGGGACGGTGTCTAACTATGGCTACACCTTC. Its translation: CASSLGSGTVSNYGYTF.

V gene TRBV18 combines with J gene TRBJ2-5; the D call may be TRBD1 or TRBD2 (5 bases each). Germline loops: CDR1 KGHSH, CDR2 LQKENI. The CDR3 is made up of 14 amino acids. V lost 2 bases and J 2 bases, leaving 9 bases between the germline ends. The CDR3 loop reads CASSPGGDQETQYF. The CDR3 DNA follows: TGTGCCAGCTCACCAGGGGGTGATCAAGAGACCCAGTACTTC. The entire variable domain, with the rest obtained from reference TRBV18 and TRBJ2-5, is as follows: NAGVMQNPRHLVRRRGQEARLRCSPMKGHSHVYWYRQLPEEGLKFMVYLQKENIIDESGMPKERFSAEFPKEGPSILRIQQVVRGDSAAYFCASSPGGDQETQYFGPGTRLLVL.

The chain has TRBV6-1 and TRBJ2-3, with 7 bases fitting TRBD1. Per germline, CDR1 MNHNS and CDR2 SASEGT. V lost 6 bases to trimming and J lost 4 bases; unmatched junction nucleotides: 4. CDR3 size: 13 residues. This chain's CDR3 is CASSRDRSDTQYF. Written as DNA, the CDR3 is TGTGCCAGCAGCCGGGACAGATCAGATACGCAGTATTTT.

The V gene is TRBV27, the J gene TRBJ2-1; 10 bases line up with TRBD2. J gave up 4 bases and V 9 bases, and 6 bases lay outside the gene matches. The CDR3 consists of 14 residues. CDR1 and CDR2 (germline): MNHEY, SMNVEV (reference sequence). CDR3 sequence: CASSSGGQYNEQFF. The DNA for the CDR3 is TGTGCCAGTTCTAGCGGGGGCCAATACAATGAGCAGTTCTTC.

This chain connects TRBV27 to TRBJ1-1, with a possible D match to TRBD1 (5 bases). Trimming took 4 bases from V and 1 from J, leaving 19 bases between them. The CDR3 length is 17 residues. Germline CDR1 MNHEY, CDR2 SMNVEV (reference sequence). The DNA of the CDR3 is TGTGCCAGCAGTTCATCCTCCAGGGTAGGGAGGAACACTGAAGCTTTCTTT. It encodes CASSSSSRVGRNTEAFF.

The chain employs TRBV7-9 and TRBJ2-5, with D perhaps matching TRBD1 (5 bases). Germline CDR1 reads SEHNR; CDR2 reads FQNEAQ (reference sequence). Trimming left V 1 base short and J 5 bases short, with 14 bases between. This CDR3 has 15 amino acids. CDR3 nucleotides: TGTGCCAGCAGCTTAGTGGCAGGGTTGTGGGAGACCCAGTACTTC. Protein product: CASSLVAGLWETQYF.

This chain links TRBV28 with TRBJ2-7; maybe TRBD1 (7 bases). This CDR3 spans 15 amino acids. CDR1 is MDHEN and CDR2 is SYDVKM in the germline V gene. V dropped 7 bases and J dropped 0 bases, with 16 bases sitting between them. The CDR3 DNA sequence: TGTGCCAGCACCCCAGGGGGGTCACACTCCTACGAGCAGTACTTC. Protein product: CASTPGGSHSYEQYF.

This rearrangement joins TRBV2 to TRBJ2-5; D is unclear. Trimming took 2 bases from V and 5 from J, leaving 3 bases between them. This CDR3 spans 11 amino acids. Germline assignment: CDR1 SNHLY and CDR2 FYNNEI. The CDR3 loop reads CASSEMETQYF. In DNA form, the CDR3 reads TGTGCCAGCAGTGAAATGGAGACCCAGTACTTC.

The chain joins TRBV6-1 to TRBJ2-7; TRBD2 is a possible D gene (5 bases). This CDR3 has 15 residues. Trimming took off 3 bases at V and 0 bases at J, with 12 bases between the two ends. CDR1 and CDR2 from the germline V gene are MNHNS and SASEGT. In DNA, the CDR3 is TGTGCCAGCAGTGAGAGGGCAGGTTCCTCCTACGAGCAGTACTTC. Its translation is CASSERAGSSYEQYF.

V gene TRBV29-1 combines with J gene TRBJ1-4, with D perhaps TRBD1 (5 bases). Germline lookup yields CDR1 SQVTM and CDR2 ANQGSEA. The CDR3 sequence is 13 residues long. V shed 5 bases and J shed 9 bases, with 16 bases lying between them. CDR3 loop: CSVTTGLLKKLFF. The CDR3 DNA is TGCAGCGTTACAACAGGATTACTGAAAAAACTGTTTTTT.

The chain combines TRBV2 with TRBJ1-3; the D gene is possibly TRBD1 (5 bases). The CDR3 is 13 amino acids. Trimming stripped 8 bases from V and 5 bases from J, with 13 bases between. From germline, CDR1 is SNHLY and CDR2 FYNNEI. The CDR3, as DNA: TGTGCCAGCGAGAGGGACGGCAGAAACACCATATATTTT. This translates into CASERDGRNTIYF. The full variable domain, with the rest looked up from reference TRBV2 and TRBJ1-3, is EPEVTQTPSHQVTQMGQEVILRCVPISNHLYFYWYRQILGQKVEFLVSFYNNEISEKSEIFDDQFSVERPDGSNFTLKIRSTKLEDSAMYFCASERDGRNTIYFGEGSWLTVV.

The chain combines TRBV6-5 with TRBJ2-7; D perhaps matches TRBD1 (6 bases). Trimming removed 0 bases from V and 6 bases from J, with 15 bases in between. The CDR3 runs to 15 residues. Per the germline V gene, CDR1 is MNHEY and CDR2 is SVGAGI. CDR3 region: CASSYSGHPGSEQYF. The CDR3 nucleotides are TGTGCCAGCAGTTACTCGGGACATCCAGGTTCCGAGCAGTACTTC.